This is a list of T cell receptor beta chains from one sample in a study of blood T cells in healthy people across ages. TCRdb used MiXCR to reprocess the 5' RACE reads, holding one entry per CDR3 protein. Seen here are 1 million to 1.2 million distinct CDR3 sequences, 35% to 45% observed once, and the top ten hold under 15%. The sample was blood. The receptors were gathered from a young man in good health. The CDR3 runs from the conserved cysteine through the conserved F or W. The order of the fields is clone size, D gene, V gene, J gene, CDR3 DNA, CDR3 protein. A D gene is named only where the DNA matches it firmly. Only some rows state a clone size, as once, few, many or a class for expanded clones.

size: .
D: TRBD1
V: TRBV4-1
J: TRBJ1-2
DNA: TGCGCCAGCAGCCAATTTATCCGGGACAGGGCATTCGGCTACACCTTC
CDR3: CASSQFIRDRAFGYTF

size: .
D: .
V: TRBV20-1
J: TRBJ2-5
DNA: TGCAGTGCTAGACCCCCAGCGGGTTCGGAGACCCAGTACTTC
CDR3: CSARPPAGSETQYF

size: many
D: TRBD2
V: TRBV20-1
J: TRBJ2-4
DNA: TGCAGTGCTAGCGACTCCGGAACAGCGGGAGCATCCAAAAACATTCAGTACTTC
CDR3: CSASDSGTAGASKNIQYF

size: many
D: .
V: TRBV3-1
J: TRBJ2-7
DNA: TGTGCCCCCGAGGACCGTCCTCAACCTCTCGAGCAGTACTTC
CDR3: CAPEDRPQPLEQYF

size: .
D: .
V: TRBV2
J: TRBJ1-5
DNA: TGTGCCAGCAGTGCCCTGGAGGGGACCCATCAGCCCCAGCATTTT
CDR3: CASSALEGTHQPQHF

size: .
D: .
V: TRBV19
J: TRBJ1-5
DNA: TGTGCCAGTATCCCCTACGCGGGGGCGAGCAATCAGCCCCAGCATTTT
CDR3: CASIPYAGASNQPQHF

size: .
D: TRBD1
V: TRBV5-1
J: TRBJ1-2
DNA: TGCGCCAGCAGCTTGGATGCGGCAGGGGGTAACTATGGCTACACCTTC
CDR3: CASSLDAAGGNYGYTF

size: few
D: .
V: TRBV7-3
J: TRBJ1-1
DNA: TGTGCCAGCAGCTTAATAGCGAACACTGAAGCTTTCTTT
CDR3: CASSLIANTEAFF

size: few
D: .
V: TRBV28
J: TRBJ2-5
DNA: TGTGCCAGCAGTCCAACCCGTTCAGGGAAATCAGAGACCCAGTACTTC
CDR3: CASSPTRSGKSETQYF

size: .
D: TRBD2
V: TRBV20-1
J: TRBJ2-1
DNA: TGCAGCGCAACTAGCGGGAGCTCCTACGAGCAGTTCTTC
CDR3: CSATSGSSYEQFF

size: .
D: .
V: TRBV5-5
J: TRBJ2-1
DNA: TGTGCCAGCAGCCACGACTACCGAAGCTCCTACAATGAGCAGTTCTTC
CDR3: CASSHDYRSSYNEQFF

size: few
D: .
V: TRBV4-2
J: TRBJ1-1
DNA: TGTGCCAGCAGCCAAGGCGACTCCTTCTTCCTTCCTGAAGCTTTCTTT
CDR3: CASSQGDSFFLPEAFF

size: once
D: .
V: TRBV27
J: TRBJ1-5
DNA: TGTGCCAGCAGTTCCGAGGCTTCGAGGAATCAGCCCCAGCATTTT
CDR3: CASSSEASRNQPQHF

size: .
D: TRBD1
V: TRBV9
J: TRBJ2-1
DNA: TGTGCCAGCAGCGTAGGAGGGACAGGGATCCACGAGCAGTTCTTC
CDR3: CASSVGGTGIHEQFF

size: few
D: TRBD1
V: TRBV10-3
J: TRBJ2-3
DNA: TGTGCCATCAGGGGGACAGGCCACTCTAGCACAGATACGCAGTATTTT
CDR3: CAIRGTGHSSTDTQYF

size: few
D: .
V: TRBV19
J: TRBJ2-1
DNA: TGTGCCAGTTCGAGCAGGGAACTAAACTATGAGCAGTTCTTC
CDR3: CASSSRELNYEQFF